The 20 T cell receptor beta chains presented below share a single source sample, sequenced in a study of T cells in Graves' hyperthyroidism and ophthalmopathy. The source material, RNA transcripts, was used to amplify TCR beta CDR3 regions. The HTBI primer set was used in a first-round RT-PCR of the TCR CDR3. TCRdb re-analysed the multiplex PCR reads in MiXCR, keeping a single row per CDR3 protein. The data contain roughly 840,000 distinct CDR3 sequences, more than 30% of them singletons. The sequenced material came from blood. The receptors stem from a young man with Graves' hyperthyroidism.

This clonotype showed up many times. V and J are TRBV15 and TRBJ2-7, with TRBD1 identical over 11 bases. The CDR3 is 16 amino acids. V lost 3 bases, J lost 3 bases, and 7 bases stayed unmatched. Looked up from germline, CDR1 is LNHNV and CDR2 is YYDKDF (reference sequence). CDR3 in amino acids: CATSSARGTGGYEQYF. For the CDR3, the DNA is TGTGCCACCAGCAGTGCGAGGGGGACAGGGGGCTACGAGCAGTACTTC.

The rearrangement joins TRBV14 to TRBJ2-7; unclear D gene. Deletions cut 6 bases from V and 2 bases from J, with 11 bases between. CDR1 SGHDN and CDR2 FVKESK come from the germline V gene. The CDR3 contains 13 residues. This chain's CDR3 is CASSPTETYEQYF. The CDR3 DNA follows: TGTGCCAGCAGTCCAACGGAGACCTACGAGCAGTACTTC. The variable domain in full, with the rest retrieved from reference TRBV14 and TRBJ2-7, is EAGVTQFPSHSVIEKGQTVTLRCDPISGHDNLYWYRRVMGKEIKFLLHFVKESKQDESGMPNNRFLAERTGGTYSTLKVQPAELEDSGVYFCASSPTETYEQYFGPGTRLTVT.

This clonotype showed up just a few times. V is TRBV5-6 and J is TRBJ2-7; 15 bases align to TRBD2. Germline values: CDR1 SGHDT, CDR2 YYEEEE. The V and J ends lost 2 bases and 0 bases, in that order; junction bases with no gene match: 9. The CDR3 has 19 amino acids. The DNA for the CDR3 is TGTGCCAGCAGCTTCTCCCCGGGACTAGCGGGAGGCTTCTCCTACGAGCAGTACTTC. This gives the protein CASSFSPGLAGGFSYEQYF.

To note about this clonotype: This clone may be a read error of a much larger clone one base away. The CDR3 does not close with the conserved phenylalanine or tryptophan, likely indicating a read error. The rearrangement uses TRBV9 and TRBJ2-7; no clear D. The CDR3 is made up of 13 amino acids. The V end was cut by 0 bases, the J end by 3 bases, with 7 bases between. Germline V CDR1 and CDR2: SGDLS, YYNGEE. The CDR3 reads CASSVGPGYEQYS. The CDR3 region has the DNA TGTGCCAGCAGCGTAGGGCCGGGCTACGAGCAGTACTCC.

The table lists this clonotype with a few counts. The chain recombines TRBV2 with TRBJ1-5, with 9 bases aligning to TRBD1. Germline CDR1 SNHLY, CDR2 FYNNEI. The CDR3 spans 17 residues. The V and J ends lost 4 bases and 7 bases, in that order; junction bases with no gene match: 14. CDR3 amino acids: CASSAILTGQGGQPQHF. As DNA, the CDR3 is TGTGCCAGCAGTGCAATTTTAACGGGACAGGGTGGACAGCCCCAGCATTTT. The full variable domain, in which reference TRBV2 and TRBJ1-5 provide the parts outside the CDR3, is EPEVTQTPSHQVTQMGQEVILRCVPISNHLYFYWYRQILGQKVEFLVSFYNNEISEKSEIFDDQFSVERPDGSNFTLKIRSTKLEDSAMYFCASSAILTGQGGQPQHFGDGTRLSIL.

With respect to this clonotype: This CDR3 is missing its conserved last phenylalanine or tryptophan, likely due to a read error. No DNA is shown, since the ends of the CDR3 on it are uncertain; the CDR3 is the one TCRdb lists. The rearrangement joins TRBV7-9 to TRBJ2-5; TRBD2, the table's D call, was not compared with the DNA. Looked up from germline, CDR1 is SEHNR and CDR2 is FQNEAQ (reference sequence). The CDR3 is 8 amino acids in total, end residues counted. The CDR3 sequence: CASSPRAG.

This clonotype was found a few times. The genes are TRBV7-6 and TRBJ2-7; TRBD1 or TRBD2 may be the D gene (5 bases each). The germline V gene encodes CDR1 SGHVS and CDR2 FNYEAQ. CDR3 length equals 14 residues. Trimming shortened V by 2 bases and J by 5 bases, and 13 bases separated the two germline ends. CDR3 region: CASSLFGGSHEQYF. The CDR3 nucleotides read TGTGCCAGCAGCTTATTTGGGGGTTCCCACGAGCAGTACTTC.

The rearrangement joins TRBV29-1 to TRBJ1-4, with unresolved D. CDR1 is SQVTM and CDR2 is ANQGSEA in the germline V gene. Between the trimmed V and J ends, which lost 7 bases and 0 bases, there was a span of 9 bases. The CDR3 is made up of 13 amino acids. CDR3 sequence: CSGGPSTNEKLFF. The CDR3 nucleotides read TGCAGCGGTGGACCTTCAACTAATGAAAAACTGTTTTTT.

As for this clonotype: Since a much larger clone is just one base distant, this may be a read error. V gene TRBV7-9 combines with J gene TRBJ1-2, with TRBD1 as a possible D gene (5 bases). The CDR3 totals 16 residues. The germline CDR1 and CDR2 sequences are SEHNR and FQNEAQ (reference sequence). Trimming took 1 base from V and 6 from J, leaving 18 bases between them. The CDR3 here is CASSLGGTVGEDGYTF. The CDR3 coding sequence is TGTGCCAGCAGCTTAGGTGGGACGGTCGGAGAAGATGGCTACACCTTC.

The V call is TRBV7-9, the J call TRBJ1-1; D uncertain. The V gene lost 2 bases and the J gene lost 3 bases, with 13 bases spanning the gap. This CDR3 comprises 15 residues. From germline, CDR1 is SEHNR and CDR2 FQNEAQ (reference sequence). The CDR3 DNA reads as TGTGCCAGCAGCTTACCCCCCTACAGCGACACTGAAGCTTTCTTT. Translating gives CASSLPPYSDTEAFF.

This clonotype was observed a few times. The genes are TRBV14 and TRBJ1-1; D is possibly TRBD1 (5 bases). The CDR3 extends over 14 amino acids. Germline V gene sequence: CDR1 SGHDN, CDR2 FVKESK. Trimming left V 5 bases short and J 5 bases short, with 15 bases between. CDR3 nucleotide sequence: TGTGCCAGCAGCTCGAATATCGGGGGAACTGAAGCTTTCTTT. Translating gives CASSSNIGGTEAFF.

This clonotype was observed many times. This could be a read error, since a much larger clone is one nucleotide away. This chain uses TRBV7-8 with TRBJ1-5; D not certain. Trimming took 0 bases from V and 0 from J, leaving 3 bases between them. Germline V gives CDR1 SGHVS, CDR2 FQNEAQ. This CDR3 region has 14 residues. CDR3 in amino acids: CASSLASSNQPQHF. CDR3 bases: TGTGCCAGCAGCTTAGCCAGTAGCAATCAGCCCCAGCATTTT.

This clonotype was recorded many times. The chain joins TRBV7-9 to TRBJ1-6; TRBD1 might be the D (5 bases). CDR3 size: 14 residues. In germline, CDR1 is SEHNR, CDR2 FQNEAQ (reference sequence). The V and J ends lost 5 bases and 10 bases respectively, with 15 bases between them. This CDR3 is CASSAGAQTSPLHF. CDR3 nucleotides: TGTGCCAGCAGCGCCGGGGCACAGACATCACCCCTCCACTTT. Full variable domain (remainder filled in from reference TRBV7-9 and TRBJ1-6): DTGVSQNPRHKITKRGQNVTFRCDPISEHNRLYWYRQTLGQGPEFLTYFQNEAQLEKSRLLSDRFSAERPKGSFSTLEIQRTEQGDSAMYLCASSAGAQTSPLHFGNGTRLTVT.

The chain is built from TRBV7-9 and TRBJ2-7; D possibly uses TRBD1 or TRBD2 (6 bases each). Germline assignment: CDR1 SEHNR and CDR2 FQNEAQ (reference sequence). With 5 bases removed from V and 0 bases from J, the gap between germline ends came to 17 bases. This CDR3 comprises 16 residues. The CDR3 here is CASSPNRGTPSYEQYF. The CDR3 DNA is TGTGCCAGCAGCCCCAATCGGGGGACACCCTCCTACGAGCAGTACTTC.

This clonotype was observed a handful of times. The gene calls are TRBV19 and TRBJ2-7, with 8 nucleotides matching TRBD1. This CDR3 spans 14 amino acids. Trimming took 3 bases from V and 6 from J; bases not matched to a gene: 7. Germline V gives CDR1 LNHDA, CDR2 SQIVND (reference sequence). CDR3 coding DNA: TGTGCCAGTAGTATGCAGGACAGGGATACCGAGCAGTACTTC. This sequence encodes CASSMQDRDTEQYF.

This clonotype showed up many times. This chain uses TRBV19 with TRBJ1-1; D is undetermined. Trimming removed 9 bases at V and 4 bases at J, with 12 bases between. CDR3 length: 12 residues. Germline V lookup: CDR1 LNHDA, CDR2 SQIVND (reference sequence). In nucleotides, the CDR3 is TGTGCCAGCGGACTATCGGGCACTGAAGCTTTCTTT. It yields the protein CASGLSGTEAFF.

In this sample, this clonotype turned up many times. As DNA, the CDR3 is TGTGCCAGCAGTTCCCGAGTACTAAGGAACGAGCAGTACTTC. It specifies CASSSRVLRNEQYF. The chain couples TRBV6-5 to TRBJ2-7, with D uncertain. The V and J ends lost 4 bases and 5 bases respectively, with 15 bases between them. Germline V lookup: CDR1 MNHEY, CDR2 SVGAGI. CDR3 length: 14 amino acids.

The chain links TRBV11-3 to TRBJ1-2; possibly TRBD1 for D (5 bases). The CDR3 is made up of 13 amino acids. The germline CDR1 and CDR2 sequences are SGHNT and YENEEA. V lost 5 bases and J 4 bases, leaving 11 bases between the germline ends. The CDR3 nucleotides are TGTGCCAGCAGCCAAGGGACCGTCTATGGCTACACCTTC. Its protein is CASSQGTVYGYTF.

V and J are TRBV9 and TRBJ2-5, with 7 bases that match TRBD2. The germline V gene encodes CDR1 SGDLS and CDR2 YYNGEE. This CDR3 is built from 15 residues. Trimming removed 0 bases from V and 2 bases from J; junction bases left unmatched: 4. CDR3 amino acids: CASSVGRGVQETQYF. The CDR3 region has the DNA TGTGCCAGCAGCGTAGGACGGGGGGTACAAGAGACCCAGTACTTC.

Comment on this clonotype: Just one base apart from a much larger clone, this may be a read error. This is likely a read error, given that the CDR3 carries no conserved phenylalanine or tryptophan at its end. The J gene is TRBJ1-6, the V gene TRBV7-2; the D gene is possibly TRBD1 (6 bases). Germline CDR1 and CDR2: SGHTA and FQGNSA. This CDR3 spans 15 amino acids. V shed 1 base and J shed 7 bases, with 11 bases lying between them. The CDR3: CASSLVTGQNSPLHL. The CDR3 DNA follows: TGTGCCAGCAGCTTAGTCACAGGGCAAAATTCACCCCTCCACCTT.